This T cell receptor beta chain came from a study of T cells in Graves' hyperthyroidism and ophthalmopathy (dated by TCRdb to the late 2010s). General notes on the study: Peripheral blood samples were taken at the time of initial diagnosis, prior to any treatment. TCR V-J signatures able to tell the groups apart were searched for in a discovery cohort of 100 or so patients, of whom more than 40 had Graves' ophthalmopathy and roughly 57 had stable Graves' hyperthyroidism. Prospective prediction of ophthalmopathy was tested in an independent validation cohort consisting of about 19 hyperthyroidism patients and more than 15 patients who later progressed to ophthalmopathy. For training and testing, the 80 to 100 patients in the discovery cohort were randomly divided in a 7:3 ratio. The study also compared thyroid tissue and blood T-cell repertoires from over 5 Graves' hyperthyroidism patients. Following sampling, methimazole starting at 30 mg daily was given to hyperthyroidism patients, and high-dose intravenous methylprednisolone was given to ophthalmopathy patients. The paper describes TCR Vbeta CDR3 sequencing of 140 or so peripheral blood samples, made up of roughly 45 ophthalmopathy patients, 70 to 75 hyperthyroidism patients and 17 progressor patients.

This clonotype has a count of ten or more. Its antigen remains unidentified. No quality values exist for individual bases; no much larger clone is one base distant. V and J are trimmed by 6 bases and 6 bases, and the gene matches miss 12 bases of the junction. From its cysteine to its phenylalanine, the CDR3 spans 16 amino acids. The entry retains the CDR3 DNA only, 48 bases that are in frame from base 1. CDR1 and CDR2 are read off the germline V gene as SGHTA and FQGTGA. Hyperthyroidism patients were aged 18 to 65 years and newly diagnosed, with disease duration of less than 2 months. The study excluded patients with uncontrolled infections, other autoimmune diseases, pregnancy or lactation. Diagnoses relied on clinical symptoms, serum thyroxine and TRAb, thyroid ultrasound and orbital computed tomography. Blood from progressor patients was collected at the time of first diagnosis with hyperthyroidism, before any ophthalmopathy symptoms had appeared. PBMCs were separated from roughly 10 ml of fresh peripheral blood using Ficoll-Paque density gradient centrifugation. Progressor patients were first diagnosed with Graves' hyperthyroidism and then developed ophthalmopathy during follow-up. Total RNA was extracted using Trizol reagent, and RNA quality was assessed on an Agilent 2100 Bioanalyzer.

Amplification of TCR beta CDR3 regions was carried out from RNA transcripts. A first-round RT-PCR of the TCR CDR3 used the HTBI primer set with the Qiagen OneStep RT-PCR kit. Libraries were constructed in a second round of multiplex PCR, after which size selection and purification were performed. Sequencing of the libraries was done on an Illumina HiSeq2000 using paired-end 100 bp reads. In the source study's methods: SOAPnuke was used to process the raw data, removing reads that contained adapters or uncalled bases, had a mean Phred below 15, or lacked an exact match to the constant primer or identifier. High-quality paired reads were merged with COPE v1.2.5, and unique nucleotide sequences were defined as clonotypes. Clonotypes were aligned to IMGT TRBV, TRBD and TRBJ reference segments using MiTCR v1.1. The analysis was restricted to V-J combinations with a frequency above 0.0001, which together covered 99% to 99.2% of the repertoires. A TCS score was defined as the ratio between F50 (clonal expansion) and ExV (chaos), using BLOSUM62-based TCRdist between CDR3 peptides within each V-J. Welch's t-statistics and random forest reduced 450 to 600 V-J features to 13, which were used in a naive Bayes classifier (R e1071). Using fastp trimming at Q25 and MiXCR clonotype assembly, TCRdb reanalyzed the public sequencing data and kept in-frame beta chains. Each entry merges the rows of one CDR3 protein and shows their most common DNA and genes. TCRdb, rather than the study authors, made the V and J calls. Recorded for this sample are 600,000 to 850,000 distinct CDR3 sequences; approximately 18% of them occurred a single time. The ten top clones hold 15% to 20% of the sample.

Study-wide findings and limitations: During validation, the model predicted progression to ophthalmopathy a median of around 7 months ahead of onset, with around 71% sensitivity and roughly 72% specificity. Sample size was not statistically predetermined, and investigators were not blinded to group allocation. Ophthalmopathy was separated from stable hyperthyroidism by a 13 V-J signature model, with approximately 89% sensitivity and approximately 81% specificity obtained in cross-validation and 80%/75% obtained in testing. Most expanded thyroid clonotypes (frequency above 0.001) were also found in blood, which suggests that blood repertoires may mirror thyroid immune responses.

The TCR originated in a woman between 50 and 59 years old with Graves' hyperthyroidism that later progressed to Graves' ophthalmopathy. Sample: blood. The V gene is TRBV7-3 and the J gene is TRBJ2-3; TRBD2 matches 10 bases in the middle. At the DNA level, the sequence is TGTGCCAGCAGTCAAAATTTGCTAGCGGGGGCGGATACGCAGTATTTT. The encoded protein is CASSQNLLAGADTQYF.